This TCR beta chain is drawn from a study of cytomegalovirus exposure and HLA in healthy donors. Looking at the study overall: Samples from HLA-typed donors yielded about 86 million unique TCRs in an early data release.

Trimming stripped 2 bases from V and 0 bases from J, with 8 bases between. Germline CDR1 reads SNHLY; CDR2 reads FYNNEI. The CDR3 loop spans 14 amino acids. Primers included in the PCR were 60 Vbeta and 13 Jbeta primers. Data came from immunoSEQ multiplex PCR; TCRdb stores just in-frame clones and leaves some out. The sample has about 100,000 clones, approximately 74% seen once; the top ten hold around 15%. To note about this clone: No antigen is known for it.

The study's findings and limits: In an earlier analysis, productive rearrangement rates for most beta V segments clustered near 90% or 30%. TCR beta V- and J-gene trimming, according to a later analysis, was linked to a missense DCLRE1C variant. Later on, an analysis found that several of the most significant clusters appeared to be linked to common viral pathogens, which included parvovirus B19.

V usage is TRBV2 and J usage is TRBJ2-7; the D gene is possibly TRBD2 (5 bases). This TCR was sampled from a woman aged 40 to 49 in good health and CMV-seropositive. The sequencing input was PBMCs. The CDR3 DNA follows: TGTGCCAGCAGTGAAACTAGGAGCTCCTACGAGCAGTACTTC. Residues: CASSETRSSYEQYF.